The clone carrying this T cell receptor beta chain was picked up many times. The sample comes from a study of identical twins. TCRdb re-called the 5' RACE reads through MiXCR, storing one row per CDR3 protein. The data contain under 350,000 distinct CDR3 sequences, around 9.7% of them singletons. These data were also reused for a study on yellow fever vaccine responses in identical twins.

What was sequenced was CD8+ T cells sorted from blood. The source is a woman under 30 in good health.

The CDR3 nucleotides are TGTGCCACCGGGCCGGCGGGGATGAACACCGGGGAGCTGTTTTTT. This sequence encodes CATGPAGMNTGELFF. V is TRBV5-6 and J is TRBJ2-2, with D possibly TRBD2 on 6 matching bases. The ends were cut back, 9 bases at V and 1 base at J, with 16 bases in the middle. CDR1 and CDR2 (germline): SGHDT, YYEEEE. CDR3 size: 15 residues.